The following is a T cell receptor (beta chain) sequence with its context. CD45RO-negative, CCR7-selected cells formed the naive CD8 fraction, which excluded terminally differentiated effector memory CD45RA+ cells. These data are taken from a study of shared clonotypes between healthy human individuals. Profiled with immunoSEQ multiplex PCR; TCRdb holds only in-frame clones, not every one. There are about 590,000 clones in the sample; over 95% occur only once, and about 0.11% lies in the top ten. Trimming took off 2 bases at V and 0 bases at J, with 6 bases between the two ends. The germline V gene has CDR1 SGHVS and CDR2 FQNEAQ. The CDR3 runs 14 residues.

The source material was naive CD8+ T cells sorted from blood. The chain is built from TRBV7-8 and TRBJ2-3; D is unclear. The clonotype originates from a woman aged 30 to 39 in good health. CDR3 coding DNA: TGTGCCAGCAGCTTACGGGCAAGCACAGATACGCAGTATTTT. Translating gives CASSLRASTDTQYF. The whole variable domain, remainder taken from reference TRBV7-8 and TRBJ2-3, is GAGVSQSPRYKVAKRGQDVALRCDPISGHVSLFWYQQALGQGPEFLTYFQNEAQLDKSGLPSDRFFAERPEGSVSTLKIQRTQQEDSAVYLCASSLRASTDTQYFGPGTRLTVL.